This entry lists 20 T cell receptor beta chains sequenced from one sample in a study of response to subunit inactivated influenza vaccine (dated by TCRdb to 2016 to 2018). Receptors were amplified or captured by RT-PCR. TCRdb lists the instrument as Illumina HiSeq 2500. TCRdb trimmed public reads at Q25 via fastp, called clones via MiXCR and kept in-frame beta chains. Rows with one shared CDR3 protein collapse into an entry with the most common genes and DNA. For this sample the table gives 400,000 to 550,000 distinct CDR3 sequences, of which around 25% were detected only once. The top ten hold under 2.5% of the sample. Source: CD4+ T cells sorted from PBMCs, taken more than 4 days after vaccination. The origin of the receptors is a man aged 45-60 years who received an inactivated influenza vaccine. Donor details come from another sample of the same person, matched by shared clones.

The chain carries TRBV10-3 and TRBJ2-7; tentatively, D is TRBD1 (6 bases). Germline loops: CDR1 ENHRY, CDR2 SYGVKD. V was shortened by 10 bases and J by 5 bases, with 15 bases between the two germline ends. The CDR3 has 12 residues. The CDR3 spells CATSDRWDEQYF. In DNA, the CDR3 is TGTGCCACCTCTGACAGGTGGGACGAGCAGTACTTC.

This clonotype was detected many times. CDR3 sequence: CASSLNFRLAGNNEQFF. The CDR3 DNA reads as TGTGCCAGCAGCTTGAACTTCCGACTAGCGGGAAACAATGAGCAGTTCTTC. The chain employs TRBV7-3 and TRBJ2-1; 11 nucleotides agree with TRBD2. The CDR3 sequence is 17 residues long. Unmatched junction bases numbered 9, after V lost 3 bases and J lost 5 bases. Germline loops: CDR1 SGHTA, CDR2 FQGTGA.

This clonotype has only a few counts. The DNA of the CDR3 is TGTGCCAGCAGTTACCCTTTACGGGACCTCCACGACGGGGAGCTGTTTTTT. Its translation: CASSYPLRDLHDGELFF. The chain has TRBV12-3 or TRBV12-4 and TRBJ2-2; the D gene could be TRBD1 or TRBD2 (5 bases each). The ends were cut back, 4 bases at V and 7 bases at J, with 22 bases in the middle. The CDR3 consists of 17 residues.

V is TRBV18 and J is TRBJ2-1; D call uncertain. With 4 bases removed from V and 8 bases from J, the gap between germline ends came to 12 bases. CDR3 length: 13 amino acids. Germline assignment: CDR1 KGHSH and CDR2 LQKENI. As DNA, the CDR3 is TGTGCCAGCTCACTACCGAATTTCGATGAGCAGTTCTTC. Residues: CASSLPNFDEQFF.

V usage is TRBV10-3 and J usage is TRBJ2-3; TRBD2 matches at 7 bases. The CDR3 totals 14 residues. Germline V gene sequence: CDR1 ENHRY, CDR2 SYGVKD. V dropped 4 bases and J dropped 1; count of bases not matched to a gene: 2. CDR3 in amino acids: CAISGAGRTDTQYF. In DNA form, the CDR3 reads TGTGCCATCAGTGGAGCGGGGCGCACAGATACGCAGTATTTT.

This clonotype came up a few times. The V and J genes are TRBV27 and TRBJ2-7, with a possible D match to TRBD1 (6 bases). Germline CDR1 reads MNHEY; CDR2 reads SMNVEV (reference sequence). The CDR3 extends over 14 amino acids. Trimming stripped 11 bases from V and 4 bases from J, with 21 bases between. The CDR3 region is CASQRVGTQYEQYF. In nucleotides, the CDR3 is TGTGCCTCCCAAAGGGTAGGGACACAATACGAGCAGTACTTC.

In this sample, this clonotype turned up many times. CDR3 region: CSARGGTANQPQHF. The CDR3 bases are TGCAGTGCTAGGGGGGGGACAGCGAATCAGCCCCAGCATTTT. The J gene is TRBJ1-5, the V gene TRBV20-1; 7 bases align to TRBD1. With 3 bases clipped from V and 4 bases from J, the junction kept 6 bases outside the gene matches. The CDR3 sequence is 14 residues long. Germline V gene data show CDR1 as DFQATT and CDR2 as SNEGSKA (reference sequence).

The chain is built from TRBV7-9 and TRBJ1-1; the D is unclear. The CDR3 loop spans 13 amino acids. Trimming took 5 bases from V and 10 from J, leaving 17 bases between them. The germline CDR1 and CDR2 sequences are SEHNR and FQNEAQ (reference sequence). The CDR3 coding sequence is TGTGCCAGCAGCCCACCGGCCGGGAGGAGAGCTTTCTTT. Translated, it gives CASSPPAGRRAFF.

The chain links TRBV20-1 to TRBJ1-5; no firm D call. This CDR3 is 13 amino acids long. From germline, CDR1 is DFQATT and CDR2 SNEGSKA (reference sequence). V was clipped by 3 bases and J by 4 bases, with 10 bases between them. The CDR3 sequence: CSASLAGNQPQHF. The CDR3 DNA reads as TGCAGTGCTAGTCTTGCCGGGAATCAGCCCCAGCATTTT.

Only a few counts were recorded for this clonotype. The genes are TRBV6-2 or TRBV6-3 and TRBJ1-2, with a tentative D call TRBD1 (5 bases). The V gene's germline CDR1 is MNHEY and CDR2 SVGEGT. CDR3 size: 12 residues. V lost 11 bases and J 8 bases, leaving 18 bases between the germline ends. The CDR3 is CAVQALRFGYTF. The CDR3 DNA is TGTGCCGTACAGGCCTTGAGGTTCGGCTACACCTTC.

This chain links TRBV15 with TRBJ2-1; 9 bases are a match to TRBD2. From germline, CDR1 is LNHNV and CDR2 YYDKDF (reference sequence). V gave up 8 bases and J gave up 6 bases; unmatched junction bases: 5. CDR3 size: 13 residues. The CDR3 DNA sequence: TGTGCCACCCAGCGGGGGGTGCGCAATGAGCAGTTCTTC. Amino acids: CATQRGVRNEQFF. Looking up the rest from reference TRBV15 and TRBJ2-1 gives the full variable domain: DAMVIQNPRYQVTQFGKPVTLSCSQTLNHNVMYWYQQKSSQAPKLLFHYYDKDFNNEADTPDNFQSRRPNTSFCFLDIRSPGLGDTAMYLCATQRGVRNEQFFGPGTRLTVL.

The gene calls are TRBV7-3 and TRBJ2-7; 8 bases agree with TRBD1. Per the germline V gene, CDR1 is SGHTA and CDR2 is FQGTGA. The CDR3 spans 15 residues. V was pared by 3 bases and J by 7 bases, with 11 bases of the junction left unmatched. The CDR3: CASSFMPDRAIEQYF. CDR3 coding DNA: TGTGCCAGCAGCTTCATGCCGGACAGGGCGATAGAGCAGTACTTC.

The CDR3 sequence: CASSLSIGDQETQYF. The CDR3 nucleotides are TGTGCCAGCAGTCTCAGTATCGGGGACCAAGAGACCCAGTACTTC. This chain uses TRBV13 with TRBJ2-5, with a weak D call TRBD2 (5 bases). Germline assignment: CDR1 PRHDT and CDR2 FYEKMQ (reference sequence). The V end lost 6 bases, the J end lost 0 bases, and 14 bases lay between the germline ends. The CDR3 consists of 15 residues.

A few counts support this clonotype. V gene TRBV20-1 combines with J gene TRBJ2-7, with no clear D. Trimming took 5 bases from V and 2 from J, leaving 10 bases between them. The germline V gene encodes CDR1 DFQATT and CDR2 SNEGSKA (reference sequence). The CDR3 is made up of 12 amino acids. CDR3 nucleotide sequence: TGCAGTGCTCGTAGGATTACCTACGAGCAGTACTTC. Amino acids: CSARRITYEQYF.

The rearrangement links TRBV7-2 to TRBJ1-4; D is perhaps TRBD1 (5 bases). The V end was cut by 5 bases, the J end by 8 bases, with 12 bases between. Per germline, CDR1 SGHTA and CDR2 FQGNSA. The CDR3 spans 13 residues. In DNA, the CDR3 is TGTGCCAGCAGCCCACAAACAGGCGAAAAACTGTTTTTT. It encodes CASSPQTGEKLFF.

The chain recombines TRBV28 with TRBJ2-5; D assignment may be TRBD1 or TRBD2 (6 bases each). The CDR3 totals 18 residues. Germline V gives CDR1 MDHEN, CDR2 SYDVKM. The V end was cut by 0 bases, the J end by 4 bases, with 21 bases between. In DNA form, the CDR3 reads TGTGCCAGCAGTTTATGGGTCGGCAGGGGCGTCGGGGGAGAGACCCAGTACTTC. The encoded protein is CASSLWVGRGVGGETQYF.

This clonotype was found a few times. The rearrangement links TRBV20-1 to TRBJ2-5, with D maybe TRBD1 (6 bases). The CDR3 totals 14 residues. Germline CDR1 and CDR2: DFQATT and SNEGSKA (reference sequence). Deletions cut 4 bases from V and 1 base from J, with 13 bases between. The CDR3 bases are TGCAGTGCTATCAGACAGGCCTCCCAAGAGACCCAGTACTTC. This encodes CSAIRQASQETQYF.

The chain has TRBV24-1 and TRBJ2-3, with D perhaps TRBD1 or TRBD2 (5 bases each). The V gene's germline CDR1 is KGHDR and CDR2 SFDVKD. Trimming cost V 4 bases and J 8 bases, with 18 bases left between them. This CDR3 has 15 amino acids. For the CDR3, the DNA is TGTGCCACCAGTGAATCGCCGATCCCTGGGGGTACGCAGTATTTT. Translation gives CATSESPIPGGTQYF.

This clonotype was counted between two and nine times. The chain is built from TRBV20-1 and TRBJ2-7, with 9 bases matching TRBD2. CDR1 is DFQATT and CDR2 is SNEGSKA in the germline V gene (reference sequence). This CDR3 spans 12 amino acids. As DNA, the CDR3 is TGCAGCTCTAGCGGGACTTCCTACGAGCAGTACTTC. This codes for CSSSGTSYEQYF.

This clonotype has more than one count but fewer than ten. The gene calls are TRBV11-2 and TRBJ1-4; weak D call: TRBD1 (5 bases). Germline CDR1 reads SGHAT; CDR2 reads FQNNGV. V lost 0 bases and J lost 7, with 21 bases in between. The CDR3 has 18 amino acids. Here the CDR3 DNA reads TGTGCCAGCAGCTTAGAACGGGCAGGGCACCCAGGCGGTGAAAAACTGTTTTTT. Translating gives CASSLERAGHPGGEKLFF.